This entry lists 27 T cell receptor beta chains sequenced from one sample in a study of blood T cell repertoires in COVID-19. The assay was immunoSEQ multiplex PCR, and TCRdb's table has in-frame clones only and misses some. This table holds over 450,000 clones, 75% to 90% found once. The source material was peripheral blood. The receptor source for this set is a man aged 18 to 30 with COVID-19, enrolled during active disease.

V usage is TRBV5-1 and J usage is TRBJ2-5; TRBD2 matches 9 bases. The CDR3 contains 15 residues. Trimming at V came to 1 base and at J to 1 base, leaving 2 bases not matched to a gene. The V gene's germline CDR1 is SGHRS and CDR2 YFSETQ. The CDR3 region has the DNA TGCGCCAGCAGCTTGTTAGCGGGGGTCCAAGAGACCCAGTACTTC. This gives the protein CASSLLAGVQETQYF.

The DNA for the CDR3 is TGTGCCAGCAGCCCTGTCGGGGGTCCCTACGAGCAGTACTTC. It is translated as CASSPVGGPYEQYF. The chain carries TRBV11-2 and TRBJ2-7, with D perhaps TRBD2 (6 bases). This CDR3 is built from 14 residues. Germline CDR1 reads SGHAT; CDR2 reads FQNNGV. V shed 5 bases and J shed 2 bases, with 13 bases lying between them.

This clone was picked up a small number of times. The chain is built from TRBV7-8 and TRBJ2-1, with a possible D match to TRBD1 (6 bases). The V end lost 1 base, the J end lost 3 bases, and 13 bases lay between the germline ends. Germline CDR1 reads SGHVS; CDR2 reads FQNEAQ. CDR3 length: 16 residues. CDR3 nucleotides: TGTGCCAGCAGCTTAGAATCGACGGGACACTACAATGAGCAGTTCTTC. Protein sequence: CASSLESTGHYNEQFF. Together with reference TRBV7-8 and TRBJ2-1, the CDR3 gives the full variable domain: GAGVSQSPRYKVAKRGQDVALRCDPISGHVSLFWYQQALGQGPEFLTYFQNEAQLDKSGLPSDRFFAERPEGSVSTLKIQRTQQEDSAVYLCASSLESTGHYNEQFFGPGTRLTVL.

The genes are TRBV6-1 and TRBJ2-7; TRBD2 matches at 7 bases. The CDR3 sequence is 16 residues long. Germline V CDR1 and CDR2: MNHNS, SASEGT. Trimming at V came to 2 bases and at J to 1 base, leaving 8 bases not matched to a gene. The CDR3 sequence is CASSEYGGSRSYEQYF. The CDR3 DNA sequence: TGTGCCAGCAGTGAATATGGCGGGAGTCGTTCCTACGAGCAGTACTTC.

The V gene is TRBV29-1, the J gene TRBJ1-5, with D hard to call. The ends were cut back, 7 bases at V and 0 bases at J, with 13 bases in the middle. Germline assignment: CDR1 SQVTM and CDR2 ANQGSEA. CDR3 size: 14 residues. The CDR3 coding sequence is TGCAGCGCTCTGACGGGAGATAGCAATCAGCCCCAGCATTTT. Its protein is CSALTGDSNQPQHF.

The CDR3 sequence is CAWRPPGGELFF. In DNA, the CDR3 is TGTGCCTGGAGACCGCCAGGGGGGGAGCTGTTTTTT. This rearrangement joins TRBV30 to TRBJ2-2; D perhaps matches TRBD1 (5 bases). In germline, CDR1 is GTSNPN, CDR2 SVGIG (reference sequence). This CDR3 is built from 12 residues. V was shortened by 3 bases and J by 8 bases, with 10 bases between the two germline ends.

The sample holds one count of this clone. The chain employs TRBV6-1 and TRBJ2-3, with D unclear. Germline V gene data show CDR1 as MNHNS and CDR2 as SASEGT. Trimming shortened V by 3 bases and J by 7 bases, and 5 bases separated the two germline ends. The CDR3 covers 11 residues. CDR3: CASSDTHTQYF. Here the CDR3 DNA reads TGTGCCAGCAGTGATACACATACGCAGTATTTT.

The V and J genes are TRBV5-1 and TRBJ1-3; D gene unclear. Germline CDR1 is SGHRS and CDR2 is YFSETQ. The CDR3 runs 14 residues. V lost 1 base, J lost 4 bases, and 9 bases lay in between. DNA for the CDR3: TGCGCCAGCAGCTTGCGGGGTTCAGGAAACACCATATATTTT. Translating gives CASSLRGSGNTIYF.

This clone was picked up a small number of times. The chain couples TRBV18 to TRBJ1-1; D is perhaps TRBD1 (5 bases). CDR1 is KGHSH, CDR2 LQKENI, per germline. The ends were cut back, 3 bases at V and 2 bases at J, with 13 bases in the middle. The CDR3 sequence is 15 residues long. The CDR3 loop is CASSPSTVFNTEAFF. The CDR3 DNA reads TGTGCCAGCTCACCTTCGACAGTTTTCAACACTGAAGCTTTCTTT.

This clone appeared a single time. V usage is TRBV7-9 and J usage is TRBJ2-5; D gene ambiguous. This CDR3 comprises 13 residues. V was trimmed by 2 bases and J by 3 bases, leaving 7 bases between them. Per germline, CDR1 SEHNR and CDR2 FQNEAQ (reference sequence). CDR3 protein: CASSLSRKETQYF. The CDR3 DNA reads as TGTGCCAGCAGCTTAAGTAGAAAAGAGACCCAGTACTTC.

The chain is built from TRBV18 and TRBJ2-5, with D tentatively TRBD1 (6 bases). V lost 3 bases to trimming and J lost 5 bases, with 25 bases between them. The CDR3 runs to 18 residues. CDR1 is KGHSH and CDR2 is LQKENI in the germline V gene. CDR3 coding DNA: TGTGCCAGCTCACCTGTCCGGGGACCGGGACAACGGCTTGAGACCCAGTACTTC. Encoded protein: CASSPVRGPGQRLETQYF.

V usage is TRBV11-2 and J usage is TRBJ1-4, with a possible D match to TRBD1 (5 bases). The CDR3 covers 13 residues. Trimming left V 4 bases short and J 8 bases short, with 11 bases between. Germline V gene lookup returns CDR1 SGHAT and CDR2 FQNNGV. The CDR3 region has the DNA TGTGCCAGCAGCTCTGGGGCCGAAGAAAAACTGTTTTTT. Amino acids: CASSSGAEEKLFF.

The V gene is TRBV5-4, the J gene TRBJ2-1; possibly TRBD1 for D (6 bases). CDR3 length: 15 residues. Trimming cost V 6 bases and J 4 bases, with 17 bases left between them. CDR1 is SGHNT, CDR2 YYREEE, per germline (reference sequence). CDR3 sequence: CASTKQGWGYNEQFF. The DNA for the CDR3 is TGTGCCAGCACCAAACAGGGTTGGGGATACAATGAGCAGTTCTTC. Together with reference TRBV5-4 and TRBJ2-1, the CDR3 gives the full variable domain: ETGVTQSPTHLIKTRGQQVTLRCSSQSGHNTVSWYQQALGQGPQFIFQYYREEENGRGNFPPRFSGLQFPNYSSELNVNALELDDSALYLCASTKQGWGYNEQFFGPGTRLTVL.

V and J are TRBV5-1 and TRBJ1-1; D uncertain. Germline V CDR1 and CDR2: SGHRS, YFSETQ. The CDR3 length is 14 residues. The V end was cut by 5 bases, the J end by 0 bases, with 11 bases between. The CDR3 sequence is CASSRSEMNTEAFF. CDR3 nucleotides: TGCGCCAGCAGTAGGTCGGAGATGAACACTGAAGCTTTCTTT.

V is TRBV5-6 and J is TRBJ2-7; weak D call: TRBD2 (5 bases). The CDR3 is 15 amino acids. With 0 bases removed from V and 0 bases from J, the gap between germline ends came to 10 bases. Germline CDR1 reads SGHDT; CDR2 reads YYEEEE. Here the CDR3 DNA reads TGTGCCAGCAGCTTGGGGAGGAGAAGCTCCTACGAGCAGTACTTC. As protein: CASSLGRRSSYEQYF.

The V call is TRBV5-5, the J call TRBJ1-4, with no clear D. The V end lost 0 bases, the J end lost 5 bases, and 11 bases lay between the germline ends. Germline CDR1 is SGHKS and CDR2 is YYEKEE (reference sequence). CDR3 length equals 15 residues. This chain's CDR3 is CASSLDPGANEKLFF. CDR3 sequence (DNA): TGTGCCAGCAGCTTGGATCCGGGTGCCAATGAAAAACTGTTTTTT.

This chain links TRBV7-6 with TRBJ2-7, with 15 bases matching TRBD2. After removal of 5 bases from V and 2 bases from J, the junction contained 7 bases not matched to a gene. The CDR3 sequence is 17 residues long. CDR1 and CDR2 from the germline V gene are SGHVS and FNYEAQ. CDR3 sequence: CASSSGTSGRRTYEQYF. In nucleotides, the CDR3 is TGTGCCAGCAGCAGCGGGACTAGCGGGAGGCGAACCTACGAGCAGTACTTC. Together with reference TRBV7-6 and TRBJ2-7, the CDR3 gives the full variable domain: GAGVSQSPRYKVTKRGQDVALRCDPISGHVSLYWYRQALGQGPEFLTYFNYEAQQDKSGLPNDRFSAERPEGSISTLTIQRTEQRDSAMYRCASSSGTSGRRTYEQYFGPGTRLTVT.

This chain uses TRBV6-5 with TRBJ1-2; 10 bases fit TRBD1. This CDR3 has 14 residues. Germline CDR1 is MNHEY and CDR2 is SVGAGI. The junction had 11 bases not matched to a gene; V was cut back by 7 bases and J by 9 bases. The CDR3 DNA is TGTGCCAGCAAGGGCCGGGACAGGGGTTCCAGCTACACCTTC. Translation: CASKGRDRGSSYTF.

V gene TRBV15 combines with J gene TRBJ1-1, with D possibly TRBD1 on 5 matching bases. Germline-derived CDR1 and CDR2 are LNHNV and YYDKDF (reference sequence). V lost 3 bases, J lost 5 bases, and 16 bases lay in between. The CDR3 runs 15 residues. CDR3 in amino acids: CATSRGSGVSTEAFF. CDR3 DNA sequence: TGTGCCACCAGCAGGGGGTCGGGGGTATCGACTGAAGCTTTCTTT. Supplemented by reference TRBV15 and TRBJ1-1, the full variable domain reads DAMVIQNPRYQVTQFGKPVTLSCSQTLNHNVMYWYQQKSSQAPKLLFHYYDKDFNNEADTPDNFQSRRPNTSFCFLDIRSPGLGDTAMYLCATSRGSGVSTEAFFGQGTRLTVV.

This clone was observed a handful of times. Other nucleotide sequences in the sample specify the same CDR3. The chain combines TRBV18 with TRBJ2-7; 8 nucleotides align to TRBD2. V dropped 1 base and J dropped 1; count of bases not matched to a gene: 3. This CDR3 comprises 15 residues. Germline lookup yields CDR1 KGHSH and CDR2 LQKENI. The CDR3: CASSPRTSGSYEQYF. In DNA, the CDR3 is TGTGCCAGCTCACCACGAACTAGCGGTTCCTACGAGCAGTACTTC.

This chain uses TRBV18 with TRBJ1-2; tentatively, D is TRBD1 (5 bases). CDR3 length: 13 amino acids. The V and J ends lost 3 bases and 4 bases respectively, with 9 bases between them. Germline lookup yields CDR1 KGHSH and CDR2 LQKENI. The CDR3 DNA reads TGTGCCAGCTCACCGGGGCACATCTATGGCTACACCTTC. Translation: CASSPGHIYGYTF.

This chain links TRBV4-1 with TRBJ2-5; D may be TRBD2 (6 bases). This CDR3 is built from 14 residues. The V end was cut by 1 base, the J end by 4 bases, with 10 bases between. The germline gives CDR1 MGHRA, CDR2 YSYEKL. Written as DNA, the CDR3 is TGCGCCAGCAGCCAAGGACTAGTGTCAGAGACCCAGTACTTC. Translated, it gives CASSQGLVSETQYF.

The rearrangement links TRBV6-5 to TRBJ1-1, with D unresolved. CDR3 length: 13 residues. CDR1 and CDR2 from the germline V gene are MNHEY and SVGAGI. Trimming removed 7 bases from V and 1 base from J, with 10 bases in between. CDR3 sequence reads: CASMRVQNTEAFF. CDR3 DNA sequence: TGTGCCAGCATGAGGGTTCAGAACACTGAAGCTTTCTTT.

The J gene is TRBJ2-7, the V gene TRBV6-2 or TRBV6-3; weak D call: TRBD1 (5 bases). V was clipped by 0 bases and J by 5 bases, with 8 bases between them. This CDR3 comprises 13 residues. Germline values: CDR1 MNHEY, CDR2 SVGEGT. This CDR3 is CASSYSKGDEQYF. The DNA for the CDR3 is TGTGCCAGCAGTTACTCGAAAGGGGACGAGCAGTACTTC.

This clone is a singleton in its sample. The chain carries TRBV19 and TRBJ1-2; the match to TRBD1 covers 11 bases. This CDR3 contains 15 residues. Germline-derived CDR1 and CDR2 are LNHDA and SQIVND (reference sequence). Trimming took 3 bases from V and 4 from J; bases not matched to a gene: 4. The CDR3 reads CASSMPGQGAYGYTF. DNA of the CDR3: TGTGCCAGTAGTATGCCCGGACAGGGGGCCTATGGCTACACCTTC.

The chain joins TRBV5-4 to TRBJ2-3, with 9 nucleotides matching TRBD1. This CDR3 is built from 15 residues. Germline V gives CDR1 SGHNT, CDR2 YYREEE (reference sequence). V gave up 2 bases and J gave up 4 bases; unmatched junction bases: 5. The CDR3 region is CASSFGQGQADTQYF. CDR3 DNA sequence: TGTGCCAGCAGCTTCGGACAGGGGCAGGCAGATACGCAGTATTTT.

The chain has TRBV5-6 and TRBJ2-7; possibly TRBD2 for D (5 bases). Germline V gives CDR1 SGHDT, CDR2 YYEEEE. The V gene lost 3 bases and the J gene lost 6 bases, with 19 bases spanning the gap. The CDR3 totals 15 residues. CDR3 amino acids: CASSSLLWAGIEQYF. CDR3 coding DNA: TGTGCCAGCAGCTCCTTGTTGTGGGCGGGCATCGAGCAGTACTTC.